The sequence of this TCR beta chain was determined in a study of T-cell memory formation after mild COVID-19. V shed 5 bases, J shed 4 bases, and the junction held 5 bases outside the gene matches. CDR1 is SGHTA, CDR2 FQGNSA, per germline. This CDR3 is 13 amino acids long. In TCRdb, the 5' RACE reads were re-called with MiXCR into one record per CDR3 protein. This table holds roughly 100,000 distinct CDR3 sequences, 9.5% to 15% found once. This TCR was sampled from an adult woman who had mild COVID-19 (a few samples of this study predate the infection). Cell type and time point are not known. Sequencing was carried out using PBMCs or a T cell subset sorted from them (not recorded which). J is TRBJ2-7 and V is TRBV7-2; 7 bases agree with TRBD1. This chain's CDR3 is CASSPRGQYEQYF. CDR3 nucleotide sequence: TGTGCCAGCAGCCCAAGGGGGCAGTACGAGCAGTACTTC.